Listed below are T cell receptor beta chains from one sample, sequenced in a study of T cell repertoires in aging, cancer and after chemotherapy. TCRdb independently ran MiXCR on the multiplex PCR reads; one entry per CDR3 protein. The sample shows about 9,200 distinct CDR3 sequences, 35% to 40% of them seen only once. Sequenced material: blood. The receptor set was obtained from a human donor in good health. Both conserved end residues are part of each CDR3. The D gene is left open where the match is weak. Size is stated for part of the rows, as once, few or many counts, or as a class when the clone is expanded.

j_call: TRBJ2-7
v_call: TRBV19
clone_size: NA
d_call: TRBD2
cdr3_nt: TGTGCCAGTAAGAAAGGACTAGCGGGAGTAGGCGAGCAGTACTTC
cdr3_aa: CASKKGLAGVGEQYF

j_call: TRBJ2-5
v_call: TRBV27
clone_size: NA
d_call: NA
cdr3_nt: TGTGCCAGCAGTTTCCGGAGGGCAGGACTCTCCGGGGAGACCCAGTACTTC
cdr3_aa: CASSFRRAGLSGETQYF

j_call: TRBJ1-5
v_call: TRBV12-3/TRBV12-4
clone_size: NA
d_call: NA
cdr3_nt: TGTGCCAGCAGCCCCGGGGAAAAGCCCCAGCATTTT
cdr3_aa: CASSPGEKPQHF

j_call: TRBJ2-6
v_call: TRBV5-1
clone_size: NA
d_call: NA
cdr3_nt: TGCGCCAGCAGCTCAGGTGGACACTCTGGGGCCAACGTCCTGACTTTC
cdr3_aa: CASSSGGHSGANVLTF

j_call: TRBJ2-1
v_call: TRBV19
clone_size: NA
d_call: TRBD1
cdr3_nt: TGTGCCAGCCAACCTCGGGACAGGGGGGTTCTGAATGAGCAGTTCTTC
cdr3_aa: CASQPRDRGVLNEQFF

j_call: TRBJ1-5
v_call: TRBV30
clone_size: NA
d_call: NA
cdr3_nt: TGTGCCTGGAATCCTGAAAGCAATCAGCCCCAGCATTTT
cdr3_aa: CAWNPESNQPQHF

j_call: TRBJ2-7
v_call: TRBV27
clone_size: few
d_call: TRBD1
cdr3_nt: TGTGCCAGCAGACGACAGGGTAGAGGCTACGAGCAGTACTTC
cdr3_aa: CASRRQGRGYEQYF

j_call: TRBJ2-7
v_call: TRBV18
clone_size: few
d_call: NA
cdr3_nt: TGTGCCAGCTCACCCCTCTTGACAGGTTACTACGAGCAGTACTTC
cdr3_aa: CASSPLLTGYYEQYF

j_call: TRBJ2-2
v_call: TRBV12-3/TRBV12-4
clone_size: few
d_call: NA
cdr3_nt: TGTGCCAGCAGTTTTCTGGTGGCCGGGGAGCTGTTTTTT
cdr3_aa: CASSFLVAGELFF

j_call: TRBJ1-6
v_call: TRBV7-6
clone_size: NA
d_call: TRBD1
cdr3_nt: TGTGCCAGCAGCTTAGAGGGGGACAGGGGATCACCCCTCCACTTT
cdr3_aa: CASSLEGDRGSPLHF

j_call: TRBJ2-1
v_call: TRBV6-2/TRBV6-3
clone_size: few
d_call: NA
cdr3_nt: TGTGCCAGCAGTTACTCTAGACCCCCGTACAATGAGCAGTTCTTC
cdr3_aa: CASSYSRPPYNEQFF

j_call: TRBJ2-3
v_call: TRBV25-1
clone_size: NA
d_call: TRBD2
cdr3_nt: TGTGCCAGCAGTGAATATGTCGGGAGGGCCGGCACAGATACGCAGTATTTT
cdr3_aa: CASSEYVGRAGTDTQYF

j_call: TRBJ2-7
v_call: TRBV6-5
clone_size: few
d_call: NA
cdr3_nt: TGTGCCAGCAGTCCTTCCGGGACCAGCTACGAGCAGTACTTC
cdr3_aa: CASSPSGTSYEQYF

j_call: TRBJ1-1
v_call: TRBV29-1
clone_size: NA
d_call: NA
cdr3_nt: TGCAGCCTGACCAGGAACACTGAAGCTTTCTTT
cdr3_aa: CSLTRNTEAFF

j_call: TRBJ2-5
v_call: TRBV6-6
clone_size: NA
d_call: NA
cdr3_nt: TGTGCCAGCAAGCAGGGTGGAGAGACCCAGTACTTC
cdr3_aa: CASKQGGETQYF

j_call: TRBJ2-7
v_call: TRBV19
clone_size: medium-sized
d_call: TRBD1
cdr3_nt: TGTGCCAGTAGGAGACAGGGGGACTCCTACGAGCAGTACTTC
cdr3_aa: CASRRQGDSYEQYF

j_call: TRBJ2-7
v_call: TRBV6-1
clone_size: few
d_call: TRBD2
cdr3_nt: TGTGCCAGCAGTGCGGCGGGAGGGAGCTCCTACGAGCAGTACTTC
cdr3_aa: CASSAAGGSSYEQYF

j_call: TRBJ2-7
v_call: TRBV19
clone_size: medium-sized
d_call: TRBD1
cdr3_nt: TGTGCCAGTAGTATGGGGACAGGGGTCTCCTACGAGCAGTACTTC
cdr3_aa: CASSMGTGVSYEQYF

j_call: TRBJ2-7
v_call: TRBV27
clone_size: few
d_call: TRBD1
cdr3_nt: TGTGCCAGCAGTTTACCCGGGACAGGGGGGAAGCAGTACTTC
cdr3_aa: CASSLPGTGGKQYF

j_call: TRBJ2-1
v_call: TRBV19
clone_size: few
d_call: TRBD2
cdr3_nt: TGTGCCAGTACCGTCAAACGTAAGGGGGTAGCGGGAGTATCCAATGAGCAGTTCTTC
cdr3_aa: CASTVKRKGVAGVSNEQFF

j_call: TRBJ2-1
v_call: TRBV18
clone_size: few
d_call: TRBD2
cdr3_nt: TGTGCCAGCTCTCCCGGGATTTTCCCGGGGGGGGGTGAGCAGTTCTTC
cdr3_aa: CASSPGIFPGGGEQFF

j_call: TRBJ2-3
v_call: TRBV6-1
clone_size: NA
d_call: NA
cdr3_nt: TGTGCCAGCAGTGAAGCTCGACACTACACAGATACGCAGTATTTT
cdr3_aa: CASSEARHYTDTQYF

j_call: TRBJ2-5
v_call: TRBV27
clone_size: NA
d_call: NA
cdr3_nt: TGTGCCAGCAGACAGGGACAAGAGACCCAGTACTTC
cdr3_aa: CASRQGQETQYF

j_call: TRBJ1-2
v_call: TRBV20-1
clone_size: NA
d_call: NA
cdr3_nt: TGCAGTGCCCAAAGGACGGAGAACTATGGCTACACCTTC
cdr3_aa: CSAQRTENYGYTF

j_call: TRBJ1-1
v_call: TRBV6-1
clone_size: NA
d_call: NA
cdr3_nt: TGTGCCAGCAGTGGGGGGGGAAGATTGATGAACACTGAAGCTTTCTTT
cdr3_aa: CASSGGGRLMNTEAFF

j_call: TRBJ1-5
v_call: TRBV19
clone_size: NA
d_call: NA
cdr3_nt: TGTGCCAGTAGTATTCAAAATCAGCCCCAGCATTTT
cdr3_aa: CASSIQNQPQHF

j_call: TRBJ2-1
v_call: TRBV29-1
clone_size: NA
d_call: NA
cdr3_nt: TGCAGCGTTGAACTGGGGAGGGGGAGCAACAATGAGCAGTTCTTC
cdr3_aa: CSVELGRGSNNEQFF

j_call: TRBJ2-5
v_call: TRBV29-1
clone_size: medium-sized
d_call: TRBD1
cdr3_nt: TGCAGCGTTGACCGGGACAGGGGAGGAGAGACCCAGTACTTC
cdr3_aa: CSVDRDRGGETQYF

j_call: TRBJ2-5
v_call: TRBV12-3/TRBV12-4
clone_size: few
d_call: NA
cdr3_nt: TGTGCCAGCAGTTTAAAGGCGGAGACCCAGTACTTC
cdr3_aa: CASSLKAETQYF

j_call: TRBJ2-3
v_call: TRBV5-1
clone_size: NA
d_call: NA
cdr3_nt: TGCGCCAGCAGCTTGTCTGGCGGGGTCAGCACAGATACGCAGTATTTT
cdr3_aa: CASSLSGGVSTDTQYF

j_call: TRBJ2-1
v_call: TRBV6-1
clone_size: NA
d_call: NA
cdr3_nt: TGTGCCAGCAGTGACCCCGGGACCAAGGGATACAATGAGCAGTTCTTC
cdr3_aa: CASSDPGTKGYNEQFF

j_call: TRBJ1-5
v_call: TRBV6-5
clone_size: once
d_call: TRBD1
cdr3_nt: TGTGCCAGCAGTATTAGTGGGCAGGGGGCTCGGCCCCAGCATTTT
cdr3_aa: CASSISGQGARPQHF

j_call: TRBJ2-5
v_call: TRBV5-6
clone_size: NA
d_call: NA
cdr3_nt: TGTGCCAGCAGCGGGTACAGGCAAGAGACCCAGTACTTC
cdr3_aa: CASSGYRQETQYF

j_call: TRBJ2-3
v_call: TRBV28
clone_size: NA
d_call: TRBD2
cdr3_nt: TGTGCCAGCAGTTCCTTATCAGCGGGAGGGACAGATACGCAGTATTTT
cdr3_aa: CASSSLSAGGTDTQYF

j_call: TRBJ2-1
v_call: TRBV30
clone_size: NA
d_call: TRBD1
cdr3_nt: TGTGCCTGGAGTCAAAAACCGGGACAGGTACGTCATGAGCAGTTCTTC
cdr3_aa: CAWSQKPGQVRHEQFF

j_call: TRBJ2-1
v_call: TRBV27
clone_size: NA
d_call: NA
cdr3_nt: TGTGCCAGCAGTTTATCGTTGGCAGGGATCAATGAGCAGTTCTTC
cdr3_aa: CASSLSLAGINEQFF

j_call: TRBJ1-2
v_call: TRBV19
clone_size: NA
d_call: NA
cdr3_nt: TGTGCCAGTGTACTGAACCTGGGAGGGCAATCCCCCCATGGCTACACCTTC
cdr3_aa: CASVLNLGGQSPHGYTF

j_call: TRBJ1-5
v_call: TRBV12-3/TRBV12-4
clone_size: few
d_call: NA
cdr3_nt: TGTGCCAGCGGGGACCTACCCTCGGGGCAGCCCCAGCATTTT
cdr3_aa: CASGDLPSGQPQHF

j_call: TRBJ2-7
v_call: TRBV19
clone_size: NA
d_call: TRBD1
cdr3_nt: TGTGCCAGTAGTGTTGGGACAGGGTCCTACGAGCAGTACTTC
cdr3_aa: CASSVGTGSYEQYF

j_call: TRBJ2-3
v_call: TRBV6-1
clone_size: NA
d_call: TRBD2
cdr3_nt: TGTGCCAGCAGCGAAAGACTAGCGGGAGTCACAGATACGCAGTATTTT
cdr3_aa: CASSERLAGVTDTQYF

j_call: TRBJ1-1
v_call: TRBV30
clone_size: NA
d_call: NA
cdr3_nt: TGTGCCTGGAGTATCGGACGTTACAACACTGAAGCTTTCTTT
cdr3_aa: CAWSIGRYNTEAFF

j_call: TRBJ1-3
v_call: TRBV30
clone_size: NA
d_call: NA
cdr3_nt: TGTGCCTGGAGTGTACAGGGAAACACCATATATTTT
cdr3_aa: CAWSVQGNTIYF

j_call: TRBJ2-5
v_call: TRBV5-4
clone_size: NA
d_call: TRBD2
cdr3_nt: TGTGCCCGCAGCTTGGCCGGGGGGTTAAAAGAGACCCAGTACTTC
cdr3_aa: CARSLAGGLKETQYF

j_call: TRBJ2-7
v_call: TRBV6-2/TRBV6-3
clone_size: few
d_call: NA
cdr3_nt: TGTGCCAGCACGACGGACTCCTACGAGCAGTACTTC
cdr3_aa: CASTTDSYEQYF

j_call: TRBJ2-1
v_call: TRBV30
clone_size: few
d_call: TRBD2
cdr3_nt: TGTGCCTGGAGTGTGGCGGGAGGGAATGAGCAGTTCTTC
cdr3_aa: CAWSVAGGNEQFF

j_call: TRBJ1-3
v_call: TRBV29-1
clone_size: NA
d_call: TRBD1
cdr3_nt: TGCAGCGCCCGAGGACAGGGGGACGGAAACACCATATATTTT
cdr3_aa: CSARGQGDGNTIYF

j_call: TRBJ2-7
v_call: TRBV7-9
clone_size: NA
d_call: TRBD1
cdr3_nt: TGTGCCAGCAGCCCCGGGACAGGGTTACCATACGAGCAGTACTTC
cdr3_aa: CASSPGTGLPYEQYF

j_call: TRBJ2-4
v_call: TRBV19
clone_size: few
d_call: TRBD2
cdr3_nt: TGTGCCAGTAGTATCCTAGCGGGAGTCGGAGACATTCAGTACTTC
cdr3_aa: CASSILAGVGDIQYF

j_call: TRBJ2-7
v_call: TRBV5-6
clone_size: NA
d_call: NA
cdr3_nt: TGTGCCAGCAGCTTGTTACAGGGCAAATACGAGCAGTACTTC
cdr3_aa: CASSLLQGKYEQYF

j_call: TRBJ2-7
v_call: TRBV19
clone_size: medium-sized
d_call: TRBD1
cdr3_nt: TGTGCCAGTAGTATCCGGACAGGTGGGGCCTACGAGCAGTACTTC
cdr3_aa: CASSIRTGGAYEQYF

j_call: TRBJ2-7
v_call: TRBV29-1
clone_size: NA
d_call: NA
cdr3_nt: TGCAGCGGGATTGGACGGAGCTCCTACGAGCAGTACTTC
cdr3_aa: CSGIGRSSYEQYF

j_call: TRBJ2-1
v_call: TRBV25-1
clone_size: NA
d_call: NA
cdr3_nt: TGTGCCAGTACCGACCGGGGACCAAACAATGAGCAGTTCTTC
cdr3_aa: CASTDRGPNNEQFF

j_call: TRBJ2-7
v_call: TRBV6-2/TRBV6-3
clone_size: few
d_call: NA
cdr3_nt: TGTGCCAGCAGTGACTCGTACGAGCAGTACTTC
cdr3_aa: CASSDSYEQYF